These 4 T cell receptor beta chains came from one sample sequenced in a study of T cell repertoires in cytomegalovirus infection. These TCRs' antigens remain unknown. TCRdb used MiXCR to reprocess the reads, holding one entry per CDR3 protein. The sample lists 650,000 to 850,000 distinct CDR3 sequences; about 28% were seen once. Sample: cultured CD8+ T cells from PBMCs, taken from culture after CMV antigen stimulation. Receptors originate from a human donor in good health (CMV status not recorded). Some clones in this sample may be carry-over from other donors' samples.

The V gene is TRBV9, the J gene TRBJ2-3, with 9 bases matching TRBD2. With V trimmed by 4 bases and J by 3 bases, 6 bases remained unmatched. Per germline, CDR1 SGDLS and CDR2 YYNGEE. There are 15 residues in the CDR3. CDR3 in amino acids: CASSRSGRSTDTQYF. The CDR3 DNA reads TGTGCCAGCAGCCGTAGCGGGAGATCTACAGATACGCAGTATTTT.

This chain joins TRBV7-9 and TRBJ2-3; 14 nucleotides line up with TRBD2. The CDR3 is made up of 16 amino acids. V lost 5 bases to trimming and J lost 5 bases; unmatched junction nucleotides: 6. Germline-derived CDR1 and CDR2 are SEHNR and FQNEAQ (reference sequence). In DNA form, the CDR3 reads TGTGCCAGCAGCATTGGGACTAGCGGGGGCAAAGATACGCAGTATTTT. Translation gives CASSIGTSGGKDTQYF.

The rearrangement links TRBV11-2 to TRBJ2-3, with 11 nucleotides matching TRBD2. The germline gives CDR1 SGHAT, CDR2 FQNNGV. J was trimmed by 5 bases and V by 9 bases; bases with no gene match: 10. CDR3 size: 15 residues. The DNA of the CDR3 is TGTGCCAGAACCCTTAGCGGGGGGGCGTTAGATACGCAGTATTTT. As protein: CARTLSGGALDTQYF.

This clonotype was seen a handful of times. J is TRBJ2-1 and V is TRBV5-4, with 8 bases fitting TRBD1. The V gene end was trimmed by 5 bases and the J gene end by 0 bases; junction bases not matched to a gene: 4. Per the germline V gene, CDR1 is SGHNT and CDR2 is YYREEE (reference sequence). The CDR3 loop spans 15 amino acids. CDR3 in DNA: TGTGCCAGCAGACCGGGACAGGTCTCCTACAATGAGCAGTTCTTC. Amino acid sequence: CASRPGQVSYNEQFF.